The 6 T cell receptor beta chains below all came from one sample that was sequenced in a study of control samples from healthy donors and cancer patients. Repertoires were generated with immunoSEQ multiplex PCR, while TCRdb's copy carries only in-frame clones and drops some. Recorded for this sample: about 190,000 clones. What was sequenced was blood. The receptors derive from a woman in her twenties or thirties in good health.

The V call is TRBV11-2, the J call TRBJ2-5, with 12 bases aligning to TRBD2. V lost 5 bases to trimming and J lost 4 bases; unmatched junction nucleotides: 11. This CDR3 has 17 amino acids. Germline CDR1 reads SGHAT; CDR2 reads FQNNGV. The CDR3 region is CASSRKTSGGKGETQYF. CDR3 nucleotide sequence: TGTGCCAGCAGCCGCAAAACTAGCGGGGGGAAAGGAGAGACCCAGTACTTC.

This chain's CDR3 is CASRYSQNQPQHF. The DNA of the CDR3 is TGTGCCAGCAGATACAGTCAGAATCAGCCCCAGCATTTT. The chain links TRBV2 to TRBJ1-5; D ambiguous. The V gene lost 6 bases and the J gene lost 4 bases, with 10 bases spanning the gap. The CDR3 is 13 residues long. CDR1 is SNHLY and CDR2 is FYNNEI in the germline V gene.

The chain uses TRBV2 and TRBJ1-2; tentatively, D is TRBD1 (6 bases). The CDR3 is 15 residues long. Between the trimmed V and J ends, which lost 7 bases and 2 bases, there was a span of 17 bases. Looked up from germline, CDR1 is SNHLY and CDR2 is FYNNEI. This chain's CDR3 is CASTTQGLTNYGYTF. CDR3 in DNA: TGTGCCAGCACTACACAGGGACTGACAAACTATGGCTACACCTTC. Complete variable domain (other parts from reference TRBV2 and TRBJ1-2): EPEVTQTPSHQVTQMGQEVILRCVPISNHLYFYWYRQILGQKVEFLVSFYNNEISEKSEIFDDQFSVERPDGSNFTLKIRSTKLEDSAMYFCASTTQGLTNYGYTFGSGTRLTVV.

V is TRBV3-1 (or the pseudogene TRBV3-2) and J is TRBJ2-7; 11 positions match TRBD2. CDR1 and CDR2 (germline): LGHDT, YNNKEL (reference sequence). Trimming removed 4 bases from V and 0 bases from J; junction bases left unmatched: 5. CDR3 length equals 16 residues. The CDR3 region is CASSPLAGGDSYEQYF. Written as DNA, the CDR3 is TGTGCCAGCAGCCCTTTAGCGGGGGGGGACTCCTACGAGCAGTACTTC.

This chain links TRBV28 with TRBJ1-5, with a weak D call TRBD1 (6 bases). The V gene lost 5 bases and the J gene lost 3 bases, with 14 bases spanning the gap. CDR1 is MDHEN, CDR2 SYDVKM, per germline. CDR3 length equals 15 residues. The CDR3 DNA reads TGTGCCAGCAGTCCGGGGGGCAGGTTCAATCAGCCCCAGCATTTT. Protein product: CASSPGGRFNQPQHF.

The genes are TRBV7-9 and TRBJ1-6; TRBD1 matches at 8 bases. Per the germline V gene, CDR1 is SEHNR and CDR2 is FQNEAQ (reference sequence). The V gene end was trimmed by 5 bases and the J gene end by 7 bases; junction bases not matched to a gene: 4. The CDR3 has 14 residues. The CDR3 is CASSAQGGNSPLHF. The CDR3 DNA is TGTGCCAGCAGCGCACAGGGGGGAAATTCACCCCTCCACTTT. Looking up the rest from reference TRBV7-9 and TRBJ1-6 gives the full variable domain: DTGVSQNPRHKITKRGQNVTFRCDPISEHNRLYWYRQTLGQGPEFLTYFQNEAQLEKSRLLSDRFSAERPKGSFSTLEIQRTEQGDSAMYLCASSAQGGNSPLHFGNGTRLTVT.